The 25 T cell receptor beta chains below all came from one sample that was sequenced in a study of CD8 T cells in Susac syndrome. RNA in amounts of about 0.5 to 1 ug was reverse transcribed with random hexamers. From the immunoSEQ multiplex PCR reads, TCRdb called clonotypes with MiXCR, one entry per CDR3 protein. The sample comprises some 110,000 distinct CDR3 sequences, around 94% of which are singletons, and 0.085% to 0.09% rests with the top ten. Sample: CD4+ T cells from PBMCs. These TCRs come from a human donor in good health.

The rearrangement links TRBV5-1 to TRBJ1-2; TRBD1 agrees at 8 bases. There are 14 residues in the CDR3. Germline V gives CDR1 SGHRS, CDR2 YFSETQ. V gave up 3 bases and J gave up 5 bases; unmatched junction bases: 6. Here the CDR3 DNA reads TGCGCCAGCAGCTCTGGACAGGGTGCGTATGGCTACACCTTC. This codes for CASSSGQGAYGYTF. Filled out from reference TRBV5-1 and TRBJ1-2, the complete variable domain reads KAGVTQTPRYLIKTRGQQVTLSCSPISGHRSVSWYQQTPGQGLQFLFEYFSETQRNKGNFPGRFSGRQFSNSRSEMNVSTLELGDSALYLCASSSGQGAYGYTFGSGTRLTVV.

The chain is built from TRBV5-1 and TRBJ2-7; no clear D gene. CDR3 length equals 14 residues. CDR1 SGHRS and CDR2 YFSETQ come from the germline V gene. V was clipped by 0 bases and J by 5 bases, with 12 bases between them. CDR3 protein: CASSLEVSSNEQYF. CDR3 sequence (DNA): TGCGCCAGCAGCTTGGAGGTCAGCTCAAACGAGCAGTACTTC.

The chain employs TRBV27 and TRBJ1-1; 9 positions agree with TRBD1. CDR3 length: 15 amino acids. The germline V gene encodes CDR1 MNHEY and CDR2 SMNVEV (reference sequence). After removal of 1 base from V and 1 base from J, the junction contained 1 base not matched to a gene. The CDR3 sequence: CASSLWGQGNTEAFF. CDR3 DNA sequence: TGTGCCAGCAGTTTATGGGGACAGGGGAACACTGAAGCTTTCTTT.

The sample holds one count of this clonotype. The chain recombines TRBV18 with TRBJ1-1, with 11 bases identical to TRBD1. The CDR3 has 15 amino acids. Trimming at V came to 4 bases and at J to 8 bases, leaving 9 bases not matched to a gene. Germline V lookup: CDR1 KGHSH, CDR2 LQKENI. The CDR3 spells CASSLGTGGAEEAFF. The CDR3, as DNA: TGTGCCAGCTCACTCGGGACAGGGGGGGCTGAGGAAGCTTTCTTT. Full variable domain (outside the CDR3, taken from reference TRBV18 and TRBJ1-1): NAGVMQNPRHLVRRRGQEARLRCSPMKGHSHVYWYRQLPEEGLKFMVYLQKENIIDESGMPKERFSAEFPKEGPSILRIQQVVRGDSAAYFCASSLGTGGAEEAFFGQGTRLTVV.

The chain is built from TRBV20-1 and TRBJ2-7; D possibly corresponds to TRBD1 (7 bases). The CDR3 has 15 residues. V was shortened by 0 bases and J by 3 bases, with 15 bases between the two germline ends. Germline V gene data show CDR1 as DFQATT and CDR2 as SNEGSKA (reference sequence). The CDR3 bases are TGCAGTGCTAGAGATCCATTCCAGGGGGGCTACGAGCAGTACTTC. It codes for CSARDPFQGGYEQYF.

V usage is TRBV25-1 and J usage is TRBJ2-7; 10 nucleotides line up with TRBD2. The CDR3 is made up of 17 amino acids. The germline V gene encodes CDR1 MGHDK and CDR2 SYGVNS. Trimming removed 5 bases from V and 0 bases from J; junction bases left unmatched: 10. As DNA, the CDR3 is TGTGCCAGCAGTCAGGCTAGCGGGGGCCGCGGCTCCTACGAGCAGTACTTC. It specifies CASSQASGGRGSYEQYF.

The chain uses TRBV7-2 and TRBJ2-7; D ambiguous. V was cut by 5 bases and J by 7 bases, with 15 bases left in between. Germline V gives CDR1 SGHTA, CDR2 FQGNSA. The CDR3 has 13 residues. The CDR3 DNA is TGTGCCAGCAGCCAGAGTGTGATGGGAGAGCAGTACTTC. This gives the protein CASSQSVMGEQYF.

This chain joins TRBV19 and TRBJ2-7, with TRBD1 identical over 11 bases. Germline lookup yields CDR1 LNHDA and CDR2 SQIVND (reference sequence). This CDR3 has 12 residues. With V trimmed by 10 bases and J by 3 bases, 2 bases remained unmatched. The CDR3 here is CATGTGGYEQYF. The DNA of the CDR3 is TGTGCCACCGGGACAGGGGGCTACGAGCAGTACTTC.

The CDR3 sequence is CASSLDPYNEQFF. CDR3 sequence (DNA): TGTGCCAGCAGTCTCGACCCTTACAATGAGCAGTTCTTC. The chain recombines TRBV6-6 with TRBJ2-1; no clear D. V was trimmed by 5 bases and J by 4 bases, leaving 9 bases between them. The germline V gene encodes CDR1 MNHNY and CDR2 SVGAGI (reference sequence). The length of the CDR3 is 13 residues.

This chain joins TRBV6-5 and TRBJ2-3; D is perhaps TRBD1 or TRBD2 (5 bases each). Deletions cut 10 bases from V and 5 bases from J, with 19 bases between. This CDR3 contains 14 residues. Germline-derived CDR1 and CDR2 are MNHEY and SVGAGI. The CDR3 reads CATRGTFRGDTQYF. The DNA for the CDR3 is TGTGCCACCCGAGGGACCTTTAGGGGAGATACGCAGTATTTT.

Worth noting for this clonotype: The junction shows a germline mismatch at one end, possibly a read error. The CDR3 DNA follows: TGCGCCAGCAGCTCGGACACAGGGGTGCTGTTTTTT. The encoded protein is CASSSDTGVLFF. The chain uses TRBV5-1 and TRBJ2-2, with 7 bases identical to TRBD1. The CDR3 sequence is 12 residues long. The germline V gene has CDR1 SGHRS and CDR2 YFSETQ.

The J gene is TRBJ2-3, the V gene TRBV24-1; the match to TRBD1 covers 7 bases. The V and J ends lost 5 bases and 1 base, in that order; junction bases with no gene match: 5. CDR3 length: 15 amino acids. Germline V CDR1 and CDR2: KGHDR, SFDVKD. CDR3 nucleotides: TGTGCCACCAGTGGTACCGACAGGGGCACAGATACGCAGTATTTT. Its translation is CATSGTDRGTDTQYF.

The CDR3 loop reads CASSQDNQATEAFF. CDR3 nucleotide sequence: TGCGCCAGCAGCCAAGATAATCAGGCTACTGAAGCTTTCTTT. V and J are TRBV4-3 and TRBJ1-1; D ambiguous. Germline V gives CDR1 LGHNA, CDR2 YSLEER. Trimming took off 0 bases at V and 5 bases at J, with 10 bases between the two ends. The CDR3 runs 14 residues.

The CDR3 spells CASSFSGPPGANVLTF. The DNA of the CDR3 is TGTGCCAGCAGTTTTAGCGGTCCTCCTGGGGCCAACGTCCTGACTTTC. The chain recombines TRBV28 with TRBJ2-6; the D gene is possibly TRBD2 (6 bases). Between the trimmed V and J ends, which lost 3 bases and 2 bases, there was a span of 11 bases. Germline-derived CDR1 and CDR2 are MDHEN and SYDVKM. The CDR3 covers 16 residues.

This chain joins TRBV19 and TRBJ1-5; 12 nucleotides line up with TRBD1. The germline CDR1 and CDR2 sequences are LNHDA and SQIVND (reference sequence). After removal of 8 bases from V and 7 bases from J, the junction contained 6 bases not matched to a gene. This CDR3 has 14 residues. In nucleotides, the CDR3 is TGTGCCAGTTCCGGGACAGGGGGCCGCCAGCCCCAGCATTTT. It yields the protein CASSGTGGRQPQHF.

This chain joins TRBV24-1 and TRBJ2-5; 7 bases align to TRBD1. V lost 4 bases to trimming and J lost 7 bases; unmatched junction nucleotides: 11. CDR3 length: 15 residues. Germline V gene lookup returns CDR1 KGHDR and CDR2 SFDVKD. Written as DNA, the CDR3 is TGTGCCACCAGTGAAAACAGGGGCTCTGGCGTGACCCAGTACTTC. Encoded protein: CATSENRGSGVTQYF.

V and J are TRBV5-1 and TRBJ2-2, with D perhaps TRBD2 (6 bases). The CDR3 loop spans 15 amino acids. From germline, CDR1 is SGHRS and CDR2 YFSETQ. V was clipped by 5 bases and J by 1 base, with 12 bases between them. In nucleotides, the CDR3 is TGCGCCAGCAGGGCGTTAGCGGAGAACACCGGGGAGCTGTTTTTT. This sequence encodes CASRALAENTGELFF.

The count of this clonotype is one. The genes are TRBV29-1 and TRBJ1-1; 7 bases fit TRBD1. Looked up from germline, CDR1 is SQVTM and CDR2 is ANQGSEA. This CDR3 comprises 15 residues. Losses at the gene ends were 6 bases for V and 1 base for J; bases not matched to a gene: 11. CDR3 sequence reads: CSVLGGVKTNTEAFF. The CDR3 region has the DNA TGCAGCGTCCTAGGGGGCGTTAAGACGAACACTGAAGCTTTCTTT.

This clonotype occurred a few times. The gene calls are TRBV3-1 and TRBJ2-7; a weak D match, TRBD2 (6 bases). This CDR3 contains 12 residues. Germline CDR1 LGHDT, CDR2 YNNKEL (reference sequence). The V gene lost 3 bases and the J gene lost 6 bases, with 9 bases spanning the gap. CDR3 region: CASSQGGGEQYF. The CDR3 region has the DNA TGTGCCAGCAGCCAGGGGGGTGGCGAGCAGTACTTC.

This chain connects TRBV30 to TRBJ1-5; TRBD1 matches 7 bases. V trimming: 5 bases; J trimming: 4 bases; junction bases outside the gene matches: 5. Germline CDR1 reads GTSNPN; CDR2 reads SVGIG (reference sequence). The CDR3 length is 13 residues. The chain's CDR3 is CAWAHRGNQPQHF. CDR3 in DNA: TGTGCCTGGGCACACAGGGGAAATCAGCCCCAGCATTTT. Full variable domain (rest looked up from reference TRBV30 and TRBJ1-5): SQTIHQWPATLVQPVGSPLSLECTVEGTSNPNLYWYRQAAGRGLQLLFYSVGIGQISSEVPQNLSASRPQDRQFILSSKKLLLSDSGFYLCAWAHRGNQPQHFGDGTRLSIL.

The chain recombines TRBV6-2 or TRBV6-3 with TRBJ1-1, with D maybe TRBD1 (5 bases). Germline loops: CDR1 MNHEY, CDR2 SVGEGT. This CDR3 spans 13 amino acids. Trimming pared 5 bases from V and 1 base from J, leaving 8 bases between. The CDR3, as DNA: TGTGCCAGCAGTACGAGGGGGAACACTGAAGCTTTCTTT. Its translation: CASSTRGNTEAFF.

Written as DNA, the CDR3 is TGTGCCATCAGGAACAGGGTCGGGAATGAGCAGTTCTTC. This gives the protein CAIRNRVGNEQFF. The chain links TRBV10-3 to TRBJ2-1; weak D call: TRBD1 (6 bases). Germline lookup yields CDR1 ENHRY and CDR2 SYGVKD. CDR3 length: 13 residues. The ends were cut back, 6 bases at V and 7 bases at J, with 13 bases in the middle.

The genes are TRBV6-6 and TRBJ2-1; 12 positions agree with TRBD2. The CDR3 spans 16 residues. V lost 1 base to trimming and J lost 9 bases; unmatched junction nucleotides: 7. The germline CDR1 and CDR2 sequences are MNHNY and SVGAGI (reference sequence). This CDR3 reads CASSYLRTSGIPEQFF. Written as DNA, the CDR3 is TGTGCCAGCAGTTACTTGCGGACTAGCGGGATCCCTGAGCAGTTCTTC.

V gene TRBV20-1 combines with J gene TRBJ1-1; D uncertain. The V gene's germline CDR1 is DFQATT and CDR2 SNEGSKA (reference sequence). CDR3 length: 11 residues. The germline V and J ends were trimmed by 6 bases and 5 bases, with 10 bases remaining between them. CDR3 sequence reads: CSAVAWTEAFF. CDR3 sequence (DNA): TGCAGTGCCGTAGCTTGGACTGAAGCTTTCTTT.

The CDR3 DNA follows: TGTGCCAGCAGCCATCTGGCAGCAGAAGCTTTCTTT. The encoded protein is CASSHLAAEAFF. This sequence joins TRBV3-1 and TRBJ1-1; no clear D. The germline V and J ends were trimmed by 3 bases and 8 bases, with 10 bases remaining between them. CDR1 and CDR2 (germline): LGHDT, YNNKEL (reference sequence). The CDR3 is made up of 12 amino acids.